This TCR beta chain was identified in a study of Tregs in tolerant kidney transplant recipients. Worth noting for this clone: Its matching antigen is unknown.

Using immunoSEQ multiplex PCR, the repertoire was profiled, and TCRdb retains in-frame clones only, with some absent. The table lists around 5,600 clones, 90% of them singletons, with about 3.6% in the top ten. This CDR3 has 13 residues. V lost 10 bases and J 8 bases, leaving 20 bases between the germline ends. Germline V CDR1 and CDR2: MNHEY, SVGAGI. V is TRBV6-5 and J is TRBJ1-2; D unclear. The source is a human patient who received a combined kidney and bone marrow transplant. Sequences were derived from Tregs from blood cultured with allogeneic cells, sampled before the transplant. The CDR3 coding sequence is TGTGCCACAAGTCCCCGGGCACCCCCAGGCTACACCTTC. It specifies CATSPRAPPGYTF.